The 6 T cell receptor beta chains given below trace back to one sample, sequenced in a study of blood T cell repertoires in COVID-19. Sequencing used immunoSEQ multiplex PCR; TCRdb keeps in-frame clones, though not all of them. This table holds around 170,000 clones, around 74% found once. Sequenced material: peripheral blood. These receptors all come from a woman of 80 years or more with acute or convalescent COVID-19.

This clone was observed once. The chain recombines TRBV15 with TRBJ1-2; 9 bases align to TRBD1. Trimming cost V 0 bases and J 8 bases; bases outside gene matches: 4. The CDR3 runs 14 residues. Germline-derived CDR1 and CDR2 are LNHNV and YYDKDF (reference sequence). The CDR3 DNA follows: TGTGCCACCAGCAGAGAACAGGGGGCGGGAGGCTACACCTTC. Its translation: CATSREQGAGGYTF. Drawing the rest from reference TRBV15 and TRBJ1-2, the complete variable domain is DAMVIQNPRYQVTQFGKPVTLSCSQTLNHNVMYWYQQKSSQAPKLLFHYYDKDFNNEADTPDNFQSRRPNTSFCFLDIRSPGLGDTAMYLCATSREQGAGGYTFGSGTRLTVV.

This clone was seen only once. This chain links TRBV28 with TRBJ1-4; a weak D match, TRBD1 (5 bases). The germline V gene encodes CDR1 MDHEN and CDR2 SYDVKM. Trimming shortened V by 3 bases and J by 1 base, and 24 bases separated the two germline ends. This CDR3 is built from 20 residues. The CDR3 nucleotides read TGTGCCAGCAGTTTGTCCTTGGGGCAGAACCTAATAGGAACTAATGAAAAACTGTTTTTT. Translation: CASSLSLGQNLIGTNEKLFF.

CDR3: CASSHGEQQPQHF. The CDR3 DNA is TGTGCCAGTAGTCACGGGGAGCAACAGCCCCAGCATTTT. V and J are TRBV19 and TRBJ1-5; D gene unclear. The germline V gene encodes CDR1 LNHDA and CDR2 SQIVND (reference sequence). The CDR3 consists of 13 residues. Trimming shortened V by 5 bases and J by 7 bases, and 12 bases separated the two germline ends.

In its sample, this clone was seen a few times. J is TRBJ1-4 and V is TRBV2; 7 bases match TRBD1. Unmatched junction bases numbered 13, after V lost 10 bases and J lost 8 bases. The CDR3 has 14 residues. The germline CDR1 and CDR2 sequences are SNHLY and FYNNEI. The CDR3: CATRPGQGGEKLFF. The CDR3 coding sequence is TGTGCCACCCGACCCGGGCAGGGGGGAGAAAAACTGTTTTTT.

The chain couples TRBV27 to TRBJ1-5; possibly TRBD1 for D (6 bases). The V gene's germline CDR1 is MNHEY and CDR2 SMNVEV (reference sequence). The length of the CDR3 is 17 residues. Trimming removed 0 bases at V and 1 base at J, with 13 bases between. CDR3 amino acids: CASSLSYRVTSNQPQHF. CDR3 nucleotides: TGTGCCAGCAGTTTATCGTACAGGGTAACAAGCAATCAGCCCCAGCATTTT.

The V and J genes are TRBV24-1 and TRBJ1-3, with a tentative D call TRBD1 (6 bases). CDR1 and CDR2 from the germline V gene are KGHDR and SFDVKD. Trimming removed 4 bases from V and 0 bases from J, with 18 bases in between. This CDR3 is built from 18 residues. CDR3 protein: CATSEENRDTTSGNTIYF. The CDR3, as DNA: TGTGCCACCAGTGAAGAAAACCGGGACACGACCTCTGGAAACACCATATATTTT.